The clone carrying this T cell receptor (beta chain) came up once. Its target is not known. The data were taken from a study of cytomegalovirus exposure and HLA in healthy donors. CDR3 length: 16 amino acids. V dropped 7 bases and J dropped 4 bases, with 20 bases sitting between them. Germline V gene lookup returns CDR1 LNHDA and CDR2 SQIVND (reference sequence). 13 Jbeta primers and 60 Vbeta primers were used for the PCR. Clones were read by immunoSEQ multiplex PCR, and TCRdb kept only the in-frame ones, dropping some. The table lists some 130,000 clones, about 73% of them singletons. Study-wide results and limits: Reports indicated that the classifier achieved high specificity and sensitivity in diagnosing cytomegalovirus status. TCR beta chains numbering more than 150 were designated cytomegalovirus-associated. Sequencing artifact likely explains a cluster of highly shared sequence variants. A missense variant in DCLRE1C was later tied to TCR beta V- and J-gene trimming.

The source material was PBMCs. The chain uses TRBV19 and TRBJ2-1; the D gene is possibly TRBD2 (7 bases). The sequence was collected from a woman aged 55-69 years in good health and CMV-seropositive. This CDR3 reads CASTQEGGRTYNEQFF. The CDR3, as DNA: TGTGCCAGTACTCAAGAGGGGGGGCGCACTTACAATGAGCAGTTCTTC.